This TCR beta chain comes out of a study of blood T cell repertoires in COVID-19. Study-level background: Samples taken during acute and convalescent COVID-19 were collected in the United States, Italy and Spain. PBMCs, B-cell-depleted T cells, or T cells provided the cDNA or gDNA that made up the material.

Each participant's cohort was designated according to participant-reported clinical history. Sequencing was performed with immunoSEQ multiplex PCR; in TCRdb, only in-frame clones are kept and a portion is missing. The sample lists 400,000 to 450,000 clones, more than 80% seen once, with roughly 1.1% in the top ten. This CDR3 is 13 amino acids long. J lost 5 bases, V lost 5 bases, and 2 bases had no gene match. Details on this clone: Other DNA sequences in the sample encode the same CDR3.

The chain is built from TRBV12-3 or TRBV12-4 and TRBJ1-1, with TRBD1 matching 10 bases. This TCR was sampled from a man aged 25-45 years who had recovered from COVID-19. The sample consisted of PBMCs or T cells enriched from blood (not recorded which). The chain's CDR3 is CASSRTGGTEAFF. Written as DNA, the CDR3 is TGTGCCAGCAGTCGGACAGGGGGGACTGAAGCTTTCTTT.